These T cell receptor beta chains were read from a single sample in a study of tumor-infiltrating lymphocytes in primary liver carcinoma. Using its own MiXCR run on the multiplex PCR reads, TCRdb lists one record per CDR3 protein. Of 310,000 or so distinct CDR3 sequences listed, 58% are singletons. Material for sequencing was peripheral blood. The receptors stem from a woman aged 25 to 39 with primary liver carcinoma and hepatitis B virus infection. The CDR3 runs from the conserved cysteine through the conserved F or W. Fields, in order: V gene, J gene, D gene, clone size, CDR3 DNA, CDR3 protein. The D gene is left open where the match is weak. Some rows have no size entry. The others give once, few or many, or a class for an expanded clone.

>TRBV11-3|TRBJ1-2|NA|NA
TGTGCCAGCGGCTTTGGTCAGCGCTATGGCTACACCTTC
CASGFGQRYGYTF
>TRBV7-3|TRBJ2-3|NA|few
TGTGCCAGCACCCGGGCGGGGGATACGCAGTATTTT
CASTRAGDTQYF
>TRBV12-1|TRBJ2-5|NA|NA
TGTGCCAGCAGCTTTGGCATGCCCTCCGGAGTTCCAGAGACCCAGTACTTC
CASSFGMPSGVPETQYF
>TRBV6-2/TRBV6-3|TRBJ2-7|NA|NA
TGTGCCAGGAGCCCCGCCCGTGGCAGGGGCTCCTACGAGCAGTACTTC
CARSPARGRGSYEQYF
>TRBV12-3/TRBV12-4|TRBJ1-4|NA|NA
TGTGCCAGCAGAAAAGCAGGGCAGAGGCAAGAAAAACTGTTTTTT
CASRKAGQRQEKLFF
>TRBV7-9|TRBJ2-7|TRBD2|NA
TGTGCCAGCAGCTCAAAACCCGGGACTAGCGGGACCTACGAGCAGTACTTC
CASSSKPGTSGTYEQYF
>TRBV5-4|TRBJ2-3|TRBD2|NA
TGTGCCAACAGCTTTTCTACTAGCGGGAGAAGGACAGATGCGCAGTATTTT
CANSFSTSGRRTDAQYF
>TRBV12-3/TRBV12-4|TRBJ2-2|TRBD1|NA
TGTGCCAGCAGCCACGATCCGGGACAGAAGAACACCGGGGAGCTGTTTTTT
CASSHDPGQKNTGELFF
>TRBV28|TRBJ1-2|NA|NA
TGTGCCACTGGGACGGAGGTCTGGGGCTACACCTTC
CATGTEVWGYTF
>TRBV6-1|TRBJ1-2|NA|many
TGTGCCAGCAGTGAATTAAGGGACCCGATCTATGGCTACACCTTC
CASSELRDPIYGYTF
>TRBV6-6|TRBJ2-2|NA|NA
TGTGCCAGCAGTTTGTACAGTTCGAACACCGGGGAGCTGTTTTTT
CASSLYSSNTGELFF
>TRBV28|TRBJ1-4|NA|NA
TGTACCAGCACCCCATGGGGCAGACTAAGAACTAATGAAAAACTGTTTTTT
CTSTPWGRLRTNEKLFF
>TRBV7-9|TRBJ2-3|TRBD2|many
TGTGCCAGCAGCAAACTAGCGGGAGTAGGTGGTACGCAGTATTTT
CASSKLAGVGGTQYF
>TRBV5-6|TRBJ2-3|TRBD1|NA
TGTGCCAGCAGCCCAGCCGGGACAGGGGGCGTCTATACGCACTATTTT
CASSPAGTGGVYTHYF
>TRBV4-2|TRBJ2-7|TRBD2|NA
TGTGCCAGCAGCGTAGCGGGAGTAAACTACGAGCAGTACTTC
CASSVAGVNYEQYF
>TRBV4-2|TRBJ2-7|TRBD1|NA
TGTTCCAGCAGCCTATCCGGGACAGTCTCCTACGAGCAGTACTTC
CSSSLSGTVSYEQYF
>TRBV11-2|TRBJ2-1|NA|NA
TGTGACAGCAGTTTAGGGGACTCCAATGAGCAGTTCTTC
CDSSLGDSNEQFF
>TRBV30|TRBJ2-7|NA|NA
TGTGCCTGGAGTAGGGGGTACGAGCAGTACTTC
CAWSRGYEQYF
>TRBV6-5|TRBJ1-2|TRBD1|many
TGTGCCAGCAGTGCCTCCGGGACAGGGGCACTCTACACCTTC
CASSASGTGALYTF
>TRBV11-2|TRBJ2-3|NA|NA
TGTGCCAGCAGCTCGCAGGGAGTTGGCATGCAGTATTTT
CASSSQGVGMQYF
>TRBV5-8|TRBJ2-5|TRBD2|once
TGTGCCAGCAGCTTGGCCCTAGCGGGGGCAGAGACCCAGTACTTC
CASSLALAGAETQYF
>TRBV11-2|TRBJ2-3|NA|NA
TGTGCCAGCAGGCCAATTAGCGATAGCACAGATACGCAGTATTTT
CASRPISDSTDTQYF
>TRBV29-1|TRBJ2-3|TRBD2|NA
TGCAGCGTGGGACTCAGACTAGCGGGAACAGATACGCAGTATTTT
CSVGLRLAGTDTQYF
>TRBV6-2/TRBV6-3|TRBJ2-5|NA|once
TGTGTCAGCAGTCCTTCCGATGAGACCCAGTACTTC
CVSSPSDETQYF
>TRBV13|TRBJ2-7|TRBD1|few
TGTGCCAGCAGCAAGGGGACAGGGGGCTACGAGCAGTACTTC
CASSKGTGGYEQYF
>TRBV28|TRBJ2-5|TRBD2|NA
TGTGCCAGCAGTTCCGACCCTGGGGCTAGCGGGCAAGAGACCCAGTACTTC
CASSSDPGASGQETQYF
>TRBV5-1|TRBJ1-1|NA|NA
TGCGACAGCAGCTCTGACACTGAAGCTTTCTTT
CDSSSDTEAFF
>TRBV20-1|TRBJ2-4|TRBD2|NA
TGCAGTGTTGGAGGACTAGCGGAAAACATTCAGTACTTC
CSVGGLAENIQYF
>TRBV6-6|TRBJ2-7|TRBD2|NA
TGTGCCAGCCAGGCGTATGGCGGGGGCTACGAGCAGTACTTC
CASQAYGGGYEQYF
>TRBV11-1|TRBJ2-5|NA|many
TGTGCCAGCAGCTATCTAGTGGGGCCTGAAGAGACCCAGTACTTC
CASSYLVGPEETQYF
>TRBV6-1|TRBJ2-7|NA|NA
TGTACCAGCAGGCCCCCGGGACCCCATTACGAGCAGTACTTC
CTSRPPGPHYEQYF
>TRBV29-1|TRBJ2-7|NA|NA
TGCAGCGCTGTGGGCGGGATAGGGGCCTACGAGCAGTATTTC
CSAVGGIGAYEQYF
>TRBV6-6|TRBJ2-1|NA|NA
TGTGCCAGCTCGGCTACAACAGACAATGAGCAGTTCTTC
CASSATTDNEQFF
>TRBV29-1|TRBJ1-4|NA|NA
TGCAGAGTAGCCCCGGCTTTGGGGGAAAAACTGTTTTTT
CRVAPALGEKLFF
>TRBV4-3|TRBJ2-7|TRBD2|NA
TGCGCCAGCAGCCAAGGGACTAGCGGGATCTACGAGCAGTACTTC
CASSQGTSGIYEQYF
>TRBV5-6|TRBJ1-1|NA|few
TGTGCCAGCAGCGGACGGACTTACGAAACTGGGAACACTGAAGCTTTCTTT
CASSGRTYETGNTEAFF
>TRBV11-2|TRBJ1-1|NA|NA
TGTGTCAGCAGCCCCATGTTTGGACAGACAAACACTGAAGCTTTCTTT
CVSSPMFGQTNTEAFF
>TRBV6-2/TRBV6-3|TRBJ1-2|TRBD1|NA
TGTGCCAGCAGCCAAACCGGGACAGGTTACACCTTC
CASSQTGTGYTF
>TRBV12-3/TRBV12-4|TRBJ2-1|TRBD2|NA
TGTGCCAGCAGTCTGCCGGGACTAGCTACCTACAATGACCAGTTCTTC
CASSLPGLATYNDQFF
>TRBV11-2|TRBJ2-5|TRBD1|NA
TGTGTCAGCAGACTCGACAGGGGTTCAGGCGAGATCCAGTACTTC
CVSRLDRGSGEIQYF
>TRBV29-1|TRBJ2-5|NA|many
TGCAGCGTTTCGGTGGACCAAGAGACCCAGTACTTC
CSVSVDQETQYF
>TRBV6-6|TRBJ2-2|TRBD2|NA
TGTGTCAGCAGGCTACTAGCGGGAGGGGTCGGGGAGCTGTTTTTT
CVSRLLAGGVGELFF
>TRBV5-4|TRBJ2-3|TRBD2|NA
TGTGCCAGCAGCTTGGGGGTTAGCGGGAGAATAGGCGCAGATACGCAGTATTTT
CASSLGVSGRIGADTQYF
>TRBV11-3|TRBJ2-3|NA|medium-sized
TGTGCCAGCAGCTTATCCGGACTCACAGATACGCAGTATTTT
CASSLSGLTDTQYF
>TRBV29-1|TRBJ1-2|NA|NA
TGCAGCGTTGAACGTGAAACCTCCTTGGGGGGCTACACCTTC
CSVERETSLGGYTF
>TRBV28|TRBJ1-2|NA|few
TGTGCCAGCAGTCTGAGGACGGATGGCTACACCTTC
CASSLRTDGYTF
>TRBV11-2|TRBJ1-6|NA|many
TGTGCCAGCAGCTTAGCGCGTCTTTCCTATAATTCACCCCTCCACTTT
CASSLARLSYNSPLHF
>TRBV29-1|TRBJ2-7|NA|NA
TGCAGCGTTAAGACAGAGCCTACTTACGAGCAGTACTTC
CSVKTEPTYEQYF
>TRBV6-2/TRBV6-3|TRBJ2-1|TRBD1|NA
TGTGCCAACAGTTACGACAGGGCCTTCGATGAGCAGTTCTTC
CANSYDRAFDEQFF
>TRBV29-1|TRBJ1-2|NA|many
TGCAGCGTCCTGGGGACTAGTGGCTACACCTTC
CSVLGTSGYTF
>TRBV10-3|TRBJ2-7|NA|many
TGTGCCATCAGTCCTAGAGAGTCCTACGAGCAGTACTTC
CAISPRESYEQYF
>TRBV19|TRBJ1-5|NA|NA
TGTGCCAGTAGTCAGGGACAACTCAATCAGCCCCAGCATTTT
CASSQGQLNQPQHF
>TRBV11-1|TRBJ2-1|TRBD2|NA
TGTGCTAGCAGCCCAGCTAGCGGGAGGGGAAACAATGAGGAGTTCTTC
CASSPASGRGNNEEFF
>TRBV12-3/TRBV12-4|TRBJ2-1|NA|NA
TGTGCCAGCAGTTGGGCGCTCCCCAATGAGCAGTTCTTC
CASSWALPNEQFF
>TRBV6-1|TRBJ2-7|NA|many
TGTGCCAGCAGCGAAGGCGCAGGCTCGGGAAACTTC
CASSEGAGSGNF
>TRBV6-6|TRBJ1-4|NA|NA
TGTGCCAGCAGGCGGGTCAGGGATGAGGAAAAACTGTTTTTT
CASRRVRDEEKLFF
>TRBV11-2|TRBJ1-1|NA|NA
TGTGCCAGCAGCCGGCCGAACAATGAAGCTTTCTTT
CASSRPNNEAFF